This entry is about one TCR beta chain. As to time point: recipient sample about 28 days before transplant, after cytoreduction. Sequencing was performed with immunoSEQ multiplex PCR; in TCRdb, only in-frame clones are kept and a portion is missing. The table lists roughly 24,000 clones, more than 65% of them singletons. The data derive from a study of T cell clonotyping in hematopoietic cell transplantation. The TCR was taken from a woman aged 60-75 years with acute myeloid leukemia. Some clones in this sample may be carry-over from other donors' samples. The sequencing here drew on peripheral blood mononuclear cells, taken before stem cell transplant.

DNA of the CDR3: TGTGCCAGCATCGGACTAGCGGGAGGTCCCGGGGAGCTGTTTTTT. This encodes CASIGLAGGPGELFF. The rearrangement uses TRBV7-8 and TRBJ2-2, with 14 positions matching TRBD2. The CDR3 contains 15 residues. Looked up from germline, CDR1 is SGHVS and CDR2 is FQNEAQ. V shed 7 bases and J 6 bases; nucleotides not matched to a gene: 4. The full variable domain, rest sourced from reference TRBV7-8 and TRBJ2-2, is GAGVSQSPRYKVAKRGQDVALRCDPISGHVSLFWYQQALGQGPEFLTYFQNEAQLDKSGLPSDRFFAERPEGSVSTLKIQRTQQEDSAVYLCASIGLAGGPGELFFGEGSRLTVL.